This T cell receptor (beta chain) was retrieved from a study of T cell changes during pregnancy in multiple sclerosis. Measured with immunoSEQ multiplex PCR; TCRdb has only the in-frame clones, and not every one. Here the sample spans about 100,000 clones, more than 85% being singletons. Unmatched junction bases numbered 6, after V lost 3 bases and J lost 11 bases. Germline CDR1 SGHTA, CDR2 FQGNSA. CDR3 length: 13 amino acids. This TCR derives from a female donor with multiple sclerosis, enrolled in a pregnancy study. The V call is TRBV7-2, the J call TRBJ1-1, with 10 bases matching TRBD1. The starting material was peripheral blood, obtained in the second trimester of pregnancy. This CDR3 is CASSLRQGAWAFF. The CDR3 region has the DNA TGTGCCAGCAGCTTGAGACAGGGGGCTTGGGCTTTCTTT.